Included here is one T cell receptor beta chain sequence, with context. CDR1 LNHNV and CDR2 YYDKDF come from the germline V gene (reference sequence). This CDR3 contains 12 residues. V was shortened by 2 bases and J by 11 bases, with 10 bases between the two germline ends. cDNA molecules carried unique molecular identifiers, and template switching added a universal primer site. TCRdb called the 5' RACE reads again in MiXCR, with one record for every CDR3 protein. The profile shows about 550,000 distinct CDR3 sequences, around 20% of them singletons. The sample belongs to a study of identical twins. Every sampled donor was Caucasian and healthy. The same data also went into a second study, on yellow fever vaccine responses in identical twins. This second study notes: Twins reportedly mounted vaccine T cell responses that seemed partly convergent, partly personalized.

Source material: CD4+ T cells sorted from blood. The chain combines TRBV15 with TRBJ2-1, with D unresolved. The source of this sequence is a woman aged 18 to 35 in good health. CDR3 protein: CATSRPPDKQFF. CDR3 nucleotides: TGTGCCACCAGCAGACCGCCCGATAAGCAGTTCTTC.